One and the same sample provided the 28 T cell receptor beta chains below, sequenced in a study of monozygotic twins with inflammatory bowel disease. TCRdb re-analyzed the 5' RACE reads; it lists each CDR3 protein once, without DNA. The sample's table shows about 160,000 distinct CDR3 sequences. The sequenced material came from blood. Receptors originate from a human donor with ulcerative colitis or Crohn's disease, or a healthy co-twin of an affected twin (not recorded which).

The CDR3 sequence: CASSAYRDFQETQYF. The chain uses TRBV28 and TRBJ2-5; TCRdb's D gene call, TRBD2, goes unchecked for lack of DNA. The CDR3 is 15 amino acids. CDR1 and CDR2 from the germline V gene are MDHEN and SYDVKM.

V and J are TRBV15 and TRBJ1-1. CDR1 and CDR2 (germline): LNHNV, YYDKDF (reference sequence). The CDR3 extends over 15 amino acids. CDR3 loop: CATSRREAMNTEAFF.

The gene calls are TRBV20-1 and TRBJ1-6. Looked up from germline, CDR1 is DFQATT and CDR2 is SNEGSKA (reference sequence). The CDR3 totals 15 residues. The chain's CDR3 is CSASLGEGLGSPLHF.

V and J are TRBV5-5 and TRBJ1-1; the TCRdb call, TRBD1, lacks DNA for checking. The CDR3 loop spans 13 amino acids. Germline V gives CDR1 SGHKS, CDR2 YYEKEE (reference sequence). CDR3 sequence reads: CASSWTGYAEAFF.

This chain uses TRBV4-3 with TRBJ1-3; the TCRdb D gene call, TRBD1, has no DNA to confirm it. CDR1 and CDR2 (germline): LGHNA, YSLEER. The CDR3 runs to 16 residues. The CDR3 protein is CASSLGQGRSGNTIYF.

The chain uses TRBV7-2 and TRBJ2-3; TCRdb lists TRBD2, though no DNA is available to test this call. The length of the CDR3 is 16 residues. The V gene's germline CDR1 is SGHTA and CDR2 FQGNSA. The CDR3: CASSSLAGIFTDTQYF.

V gene TRBV3-1 combines with J gene TRBJ2-5; TCRdb gives TRBD1 as the D gene, but with no DNA this cannot be confirmed. There are 17 residues in the CDR3. Germline lookup yields CDR1 LGHDT and CDR2 YNNKEL (reference sequence). CDR3 in amino acids: CASSPPGSGGAEKTQYF.

The V and J genes are TRBV20-1 and TRBJ1-1. This CDR3 is 12 amino acids long. Germline CDR1 reads DFQATT; CDR2 reads SNEGSKA (reference sequence). The CDR3: CSARDSAAQAFF.

This chain joins TRBV7-9 and TRBJ2-7; the TCRdb D gene call, TRBD2, has no DNA to confirm it. Germline V CDR1 and CDR2: SEHNR, FQNEAQ (reference sequence). This CDR3 contains 13 residues. The CDR3 loop reads CASSLGRHYEQYF.

The genes are TRBV5-1 and TRBJ2-3; with no DNA, the TCRdb D assignment of TRBD2 cannot be verified. Per germline, CDR1 SGHRS and CDR2 YFSETQ. CDR3 length: 17 residues. CDR3 sequence: CASSFGLAGPGTDTQYF.

This CDR3 reads CASSHSGSFADTQYF. The rearrangement links TRBV12-3 or TRBV12-4 to TRBJ2-3. This CDR3 has 15 residues.

This CDR3 reads CASSQAGDEAFF. The genes are TRBV3-1 and TRBJ1-1. Per germline, CDR1 LGHDT and CDR2 YNNKEL (reference sequence). The CDR3 runs 12 residues.

This chain links TRBV20-1 with TRBJ2-1. Germline-derived CDR1 and CDR2 are DFQATT and SNEGSKA (reference sequence). CDR3 length equals 11 residues. CDR3 region: CSASNGNEQFF.

This chain uses TRBV6-5 with TRBJ1-1; the TCRdb call, TRBD1, lacks DNA for checking. CDR3 length: 15 amino acids. From germline, CDR1 is MNHEY and CDR2 SVGAGI. CDR3 sequence: CASSYYKGEDTEAFF.

The chain combines TRBV20-1 with TRBJ2-7; as DNA is missing, the TRBD1 call by TCRdb cannot be tested. This CDR3 has 12 residues. Germline CDR1 is DFQATT and CDR2 is SNEGSKA (reference sequence). The CDR3 sequence is CSARQGDVGQYF.

V gene TRBV20-1 combines with J gene TRBJ2-7; absent DNA, TCRdb's TRBD2 call cannot be checked. This CDR3 region has 14 residues. Germline V gene sequence: CDR1 DFQATT, CDR2 SNEGSKA (reference sequence). CDR3 sequence: CSANSGSSYYEQYF.

The V call is TRBV27, the J call TRBJ1-2; TCRdb's assignment of TRBD1 cannot be checked, as there is no DNA. The CDR3 length is 13 residues. Germline V lookup: CDR1 MNHEY, CDR2 SMNVEV (reference sequence). CDR3: CASRLTENYGYTF.

V usage is TRBV20-1 and J usage is TRBJ2-5; TCRdb picks TRBD2, but there is no DNA to check that call. The CDR3 has 16 amino acids. CDR1 is DFQATT, CDR2 SNEGSKA, per germline (reference sequence). CDR3 loop: CSATGLAGGYQETQYF.

The rearrangement joins TRBV2 to TRBJ2-7; TCRdb indicates TRBD1, and absent DNA this call remains unverified. The CDR3 sequence is 14 residues long. Germline CDR1 is SNHLY and CDR2 is FYNNEI. CDR3 loop: CASSEQGFGYEQYF.

The J gene is TRBJ1-5, the V gene TRBV20-1; the D call from TCRdb, TRBD1, cannot be confirmed without DNA. In germline, CDR1 is DFQATT, CDR2 SNEGSKA (reference sequence). This CDR3 has 16 amino acids. The CDR3 spells CSATVQGTWGNQPQHF.

The chain carries TRBV20-1 and TRBJ1-2; TCRdb calls TRBD1, which cannot be checked without DNA. This CDR3 is 12 amino acids long. Germline loops: CDR1 DFQATT, CDR2 SNEGSKA (reference sequence). The CDR3 here is CSARTGNYGYTF.

The V gene is TRBV10-3, the J gene TRBJ2-5; TCRdb gives TRBD1 as the D gene, but with no DNA this cannot be confirmed. Germline lookup yields CDR1 ENHRY and CDR2 SYGVKD. This CDR3 contains 15 residues. The CDR3 spells CAISANQLRGETQYF.

V usage is TRBV5-1 and J usage is TRBJ2-5; TCRdb selects TRBD2, and the lack of DNA leaves this call unchecked. Per the germline V gene, CDR1 is SGHRS and CDR2 is YFSETQ. The CDR3 sequence is 16 residues long. CDR3 sequence: CASSPVGGRAEETQYF.

V is TRBV20-1 and J is TRBJ1-6. Germline V gene data show CDR1 as DFQATT and CDR2 as SNEGSKA (reference sequence). The CDR3 has 16 amino acids. CDR3: CSARDTGRILGSPLHF.

The chain recombines TRBV20-1 with TRBJ2-1; TCRdb outputs TRBD2, but without DNA this stays unchecked. Germline CDR1 is DFQATT and CDR2 is SNEGSKA (reference sequence). The CDR3 consists of 20 residues. CDR3 protein: CSVTGTVTSGRDSSYNEQFF.

The chain employs TRBV2 and TRBJ1-2; no DNA is available, so the TRBD1 call from TCRdb remains unchecked. The CDR3 is 13 amino acids. Germline values: CDR1 SNHLY, CDR2 FYNNEI. CDR3 protein: CASGPAGQTGYTF.

V gene TRBV20-1 combines with J gene TRBJ2-7; checking the TCRdb D call of TRBD1 is not possible without DNA. The CDR3 covers 15 residues. CDR1 and CDR2 (germline): DFQATT, SNEGSKA (reference sequence). The CDR3 loop reads CSALAPTPNSYEQYF.

V is TRBV12-3 or TRBV12-4 and J is TRBJ2-3; TCRdb returns TRBD2, unconfirmable since there is no DNA. The length of the CDR3 is 14 residues. CDR3 loop: CASSFGSDTDTQYF.